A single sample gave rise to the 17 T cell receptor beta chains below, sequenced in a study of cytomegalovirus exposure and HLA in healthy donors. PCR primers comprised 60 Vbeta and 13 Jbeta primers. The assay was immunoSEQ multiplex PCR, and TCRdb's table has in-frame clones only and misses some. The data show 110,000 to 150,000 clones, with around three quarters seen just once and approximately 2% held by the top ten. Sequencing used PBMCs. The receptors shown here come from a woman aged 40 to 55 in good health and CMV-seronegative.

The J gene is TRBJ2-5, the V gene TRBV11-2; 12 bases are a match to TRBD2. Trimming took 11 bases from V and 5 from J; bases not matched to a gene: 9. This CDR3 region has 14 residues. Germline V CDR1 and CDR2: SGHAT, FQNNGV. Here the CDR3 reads CASSLAGGSETQYF. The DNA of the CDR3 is TGTGCCTCTTCACTAGCGGGGGGCTCGGAGACCCAGTACTTC.

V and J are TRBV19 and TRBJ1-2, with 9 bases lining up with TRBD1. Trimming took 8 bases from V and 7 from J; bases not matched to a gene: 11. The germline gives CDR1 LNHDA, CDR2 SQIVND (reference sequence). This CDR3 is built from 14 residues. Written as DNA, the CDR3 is TGTGCCAGTCTACTATCCGGGACAGGGAGTGGCTACACCTTC. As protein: CASLLSGTGSGYTF.

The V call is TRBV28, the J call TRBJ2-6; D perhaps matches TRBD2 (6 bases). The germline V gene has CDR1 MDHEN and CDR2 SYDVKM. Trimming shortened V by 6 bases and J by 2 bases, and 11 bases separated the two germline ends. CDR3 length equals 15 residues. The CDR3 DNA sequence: TGTGCCAGCAGCTGGGGGGTGACTGGGGCCAACGTCCTGACTTTC. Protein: CASSWGVTGANVLTF.

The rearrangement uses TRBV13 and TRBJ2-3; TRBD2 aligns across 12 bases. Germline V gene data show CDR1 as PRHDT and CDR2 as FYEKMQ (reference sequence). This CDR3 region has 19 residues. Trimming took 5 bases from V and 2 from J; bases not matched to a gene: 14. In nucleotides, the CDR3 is TGTGCCAGCAGCACCCCGCTAGCGGGAGGGCCTAACCCCACAGATACGCAGTATTTT. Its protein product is CASSTPLAGGPNPTDTQYF.

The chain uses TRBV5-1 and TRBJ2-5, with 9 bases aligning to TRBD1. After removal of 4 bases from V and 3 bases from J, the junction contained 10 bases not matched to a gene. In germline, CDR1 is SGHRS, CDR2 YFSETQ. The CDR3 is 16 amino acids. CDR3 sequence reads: CASSPPGQGLKETQYF. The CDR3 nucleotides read TGCGCCAGCAGCCCGCCGGGACAGGGCCTGAAAGAGACCCAGTACTTC.

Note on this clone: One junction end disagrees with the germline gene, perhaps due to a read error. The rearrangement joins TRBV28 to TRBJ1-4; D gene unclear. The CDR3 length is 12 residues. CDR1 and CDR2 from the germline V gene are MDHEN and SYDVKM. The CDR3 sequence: CASSLSFGTAVF. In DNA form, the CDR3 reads TGTGCCAGCAGTTTGAGTTTCGGCACAGCAGTTTTT.

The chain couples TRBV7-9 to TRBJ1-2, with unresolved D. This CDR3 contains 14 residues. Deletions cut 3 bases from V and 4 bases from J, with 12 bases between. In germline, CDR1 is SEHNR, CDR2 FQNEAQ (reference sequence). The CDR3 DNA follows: TGTGCCAGCAGCTTTGATCCAGTGCTCTATGGCTACACCTTC. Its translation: CASSFDPVLYGYTF.

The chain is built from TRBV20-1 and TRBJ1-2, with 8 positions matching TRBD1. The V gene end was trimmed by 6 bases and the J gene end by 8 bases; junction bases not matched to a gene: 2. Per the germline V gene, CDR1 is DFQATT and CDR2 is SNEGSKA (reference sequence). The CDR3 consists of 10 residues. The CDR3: CSATGVGYTF. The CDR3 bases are TGCAGTGCGACAGGGGTAGGCTACACCTTC.

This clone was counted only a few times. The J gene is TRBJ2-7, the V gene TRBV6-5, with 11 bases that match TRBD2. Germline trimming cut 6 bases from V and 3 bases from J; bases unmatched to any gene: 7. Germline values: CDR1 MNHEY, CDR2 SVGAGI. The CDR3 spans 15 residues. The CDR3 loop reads CASSLLAGARYEQYF. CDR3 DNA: TGTGCCAGCAGCCTACTAGCGGGAGCCCGCTACGAGCAGTACTTC.

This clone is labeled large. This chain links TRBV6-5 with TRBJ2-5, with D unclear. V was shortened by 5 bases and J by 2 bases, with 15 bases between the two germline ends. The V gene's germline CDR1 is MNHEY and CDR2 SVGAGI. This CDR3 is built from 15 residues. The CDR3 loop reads CASSHDFPTQETQYF. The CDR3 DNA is TGTGCCAGCAGTCACGACTTCCCCACGCAAGAGACCCAGTACTTC.

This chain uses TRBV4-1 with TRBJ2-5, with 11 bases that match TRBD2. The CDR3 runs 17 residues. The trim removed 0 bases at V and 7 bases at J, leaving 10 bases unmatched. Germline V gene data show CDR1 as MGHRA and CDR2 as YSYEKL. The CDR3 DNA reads TGCGCCAGCAGCCAAGATCTGTTAGCGGGAGGGAGGGGGACCCAGTACTTC. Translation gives CASSQDLLAGGRGTQYF.

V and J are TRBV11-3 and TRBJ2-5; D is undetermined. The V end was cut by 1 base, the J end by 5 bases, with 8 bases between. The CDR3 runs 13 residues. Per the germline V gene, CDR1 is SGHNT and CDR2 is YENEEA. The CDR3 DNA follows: TGTGCCAGCAGCTTAGGTAGTGTGGAGACCCAGTACTTC. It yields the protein CASSLGSVETQYF.

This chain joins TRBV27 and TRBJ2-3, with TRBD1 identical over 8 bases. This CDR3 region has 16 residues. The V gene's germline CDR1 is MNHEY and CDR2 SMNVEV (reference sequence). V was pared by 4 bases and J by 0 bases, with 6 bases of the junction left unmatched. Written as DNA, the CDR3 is TGTGCCAGCAGTTCACGGGACAGGTCTAGCACAGATACGCAGTATTTT. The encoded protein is CASSSRDRSSTDTQYF.

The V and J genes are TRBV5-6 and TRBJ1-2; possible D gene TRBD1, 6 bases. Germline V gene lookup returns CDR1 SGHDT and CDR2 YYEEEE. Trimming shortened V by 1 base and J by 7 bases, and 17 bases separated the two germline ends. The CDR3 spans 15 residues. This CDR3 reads CASSLTGSGAGGYTF. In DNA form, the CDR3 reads TGTGCCAGCAGCTTGACAGGGTCCGGGGCTGGTGGCTACACCTTC.

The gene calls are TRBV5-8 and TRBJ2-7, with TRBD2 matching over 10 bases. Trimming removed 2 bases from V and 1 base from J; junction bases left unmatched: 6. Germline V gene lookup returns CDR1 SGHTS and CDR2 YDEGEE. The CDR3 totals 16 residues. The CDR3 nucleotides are TGTGCCAGCAGCTTTGGTATAGCGGGAGGATCCTACGAGCAGTACTTC. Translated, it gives CASSFGIAGGSYEQYF.

The CDR3 DNA is TGTGCCAGCTCCCCCCAGGCAGGGTTTTACAATGAGCAGTTCTTC. Translation gives CASSPQAGFYNEQFF. V usage is TRBV18 and J usage is TRBJ2-1; a possible D gene is TRBD1 (5 bases). Germline assignment: CDR1 KGHSH and CDR2 LQKENI. With 6 bases removed from V and 4 bases from J, the gap between germline ends came to 16 bases. The CDR3 sequence is 15 residues long.

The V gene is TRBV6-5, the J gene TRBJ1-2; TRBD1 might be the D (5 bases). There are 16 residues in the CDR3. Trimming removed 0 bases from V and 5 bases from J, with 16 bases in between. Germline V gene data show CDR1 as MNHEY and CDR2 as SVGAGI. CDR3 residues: CASSYSFRQSPYGYTF. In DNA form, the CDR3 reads TGTGCCAGCAGTTACTCATTTAGACAGAGTCCTTATGGCTACACCTTC.